The T cell receptor beta chain described here comes from a study of cytomegalovirus exposure and HLA in healthy donors. General study results and limits: Listed as cytomegalovirus-associated were about 160 TCR beta chains. High sensitivity and specificity were reportedly achieved when the classifier diagnosed cytomegalovirus status.

Points on this clone: Its antigen remains unidentified.

The PCR had 60 Vbeta and 13 Jbeta primers. Libraries were prepared by immunoSEQ multiplex PCR; TCRdb keeps only in-frame clonotypes and omits some of them. The table includes around 100,000 clones, 60% to 70% detected once. The CDR3 totals 13 residues. From germline, CDR1 is MNHEY and CDR2 SMNVEV (reference sequence). Trimming removed 7 bases from V and 3 bases from J; junction bases left unmatched: 2. The clonotype originates from a woman in her fifties or sixties in good health and CMV-seronegative. The specimen sequenced was PBMCs. The chain links TRBV27 to TRBJ1-1; 10 positions agree with TRBD1. The CDR3 DNA sequence: TGTGCCAGCAACGGACAGGGGGACACTGAAGCTTTCTTT. Encoded protein: CASNGQGDTEAFF.